The 18 T cell receptor beta chains reported below all come from one sample, sequenced in a study of CD4 and CD8 cells across lung adenocarcinoma regions. A single record per CDR3 protein comes from TCRdb applying MiXCR to the PCR reads. Of 13,000 or so distinct CDR3 sequences in the sample, about half were seen once. Sequencing was carried out using CD8+ T cells from the margin of a lung tumor. These receptors were taken from a male donor with lung adenocarcinoma. The CD4 and CD8 labels of this study may be unreliable.

This clonotype was seen more than once but under ten times. A much larger clone differs by one base, so this may be a read error. This sequence joins TRBV7-3 and TRBJ2-1; TRBD2 is a possible D gene (5 bases). The CDR3 extends over 14 amino acids. Trimming stripped 1 base from V and 13 bases from J, with 17 bases between. In germline, CDR1 is SGHTA, CDR2 FQGTGA. CDR3 loop: CASSLSASWETQFF. The CDR3 DNA reads TGTGCCAGCAGCTTAAGTGCCAGTTGGGAGACCCAGTTCTTC.

This clonotype was found many times. The CDR3: CASRGQGSYEQYF. CDR3 in DNA: TGTGCCAGCAGGGGACAGGGGAGTTACGAGCAGTACTTC. This sequence joins TRBV6-1 and TRBJ2-1, with 10 bases that match TRBD1. The last part of the DNA fits TRBJ2-7 better; the J call may be wrong. Germline V CDR1 and CDR2: MNHNS, SASEGT. The CDR3 is 13 amino acids.

By sample share, this clonotype is large. The chain carries TRBV6-1 and TRBJ2-5; 10 bases align to TRBD1. CDR1 and CDR2 (germline): MNHNS, SASEGT. V lost 3 bases to trimming and J lost 3 bases; unmatched junction nucleotides: 7. CDR3 length equals 16 residues. CDR3 bases: TGTGCCAGCAGTGAGGGACAGGGGAGGTTGGAAGAGACCCAGTACTTC. Residues: CASSEGQGRLEETQYF.

As to this clonotype: Without the conserved terminal phenylalanine or tryptophan, this CDR3 likely stems from a read error. This chain joins TRBV7-2 and TRBJ2-5, with 7 bases aligning to TRBD1. Near its end, the DNA agrees better with TRBJ2-1, so the J call may be wrong. Germline loops: CDR1 SGHTA, CDR2 FQGNSA. This CDR3 region has 14 residues. CDR3 bases: TGTGCCAGCAGCTTATCGGGACAGCAAGAGACCCAGTTCTTG. The encoded protein is CASSLSGQQETQFL.

V gene TRBV6-4 combines with J gene TRBJ2-1; 11 bases are shared with TRBD2. CDR1 is MRHNA and CDR2 is SNTAGT in the germline V gene. V lost 6 bases and J lost 9; bases outside the gene matches: 7. The CDR3 loop spans 14 amino acids. The CDR3 coding sequence is TGTGCCAGCAGGACACTAGCGGGAGCTGGTGAGCAGTTCTTC. Amino acid sequence: CASRTLAGAGEQFF.

By its share, this clonotype is medium-sized (0.01 to 0.1%). This chain connects TRBV6-1 to TRBJ2-5; the match to TRBD2 covers 7 bases. Trimming took 6 bases from V and 4 from J; bases not matched to a gene: 5. The CDR3 consists of 13 residues. Per the germline V gene, CDR1 is MNHNS and CDR2 is SASEGT. This chain's CDR3 is CASRREPPETQYF. CDR3 sequence (DNA): TGTGCCAGCAGGCGGGAGCCCCCAGAGACCCAGTACTTC.

This clonotype was recorded once. A junction boundary mismatches the germline segment, possibly from a read error. The rearrangement uses TRBV10-1 and TRBJ2-5; TRBD2 agrees at 8 bases. CDR3 length: 16 amino acids. Germline CDR1 reads WNHNN; CDR2 reads SYGVQD (reference sequence). The CDR3 region is CASGGRGGRDPDTQYF. For the CDR3, the DNA is TGCGCCAGCGGGGGACGGGGGGGCCGTGACCCAGATACCCAGTACTTT.

The chain employs TRBV12-3 or TRBV12-4 and TRBJ2-7; D is unclear. The CDR3 is 14 residues long. V lost 0 bases to trimming and J lost 0 bases, with 6 bases between them. CDR3 protein: CASSLALASYEQYF. The CDR3 coding sequence is TGTGCCAGCAGTTTAGCGTTGGCCTCCTACGAGCAGTACTTC.

Comment on this clonotype: One junction end disagrees with the germline gene, perhaps due to a read error. The genes are TRBV27 and TRBJ2-3; D unclear. In germline, CDR1 is MNHEY, CDR2 SMNVEV (reference sequence). The CDR3 is made up of 14 amino acids. DNA of the CDR3: TGTGCCGGCCGCTTAGGCCAGAACCAAGATACGCAGTACTTT. Translating it yields CAGRLGQNQDTQYF.

The chain joins TRBV6-5 to TRBJ2-1, with TRBD1 matching over 7 bases. The better agreement between TRBJ2-5 and the DNA end casts doubt on the J call. The CDR3 sequence is 16 residues long. Per germline, CDR1 MNHEY and CDR2 SVGAGI. CDR3 sequence reads: CASSYTYRGWQETQYF. The CDR3 DNA is TGTGCCAGCAGTTATACTTACAGGGGATGGCAAGAGACCCAGTACTTC.

V and J are TRBV27 and TRBJ2-1, with 7 positions matching TRBD2. The DNA matches TRBJ2-7 better at its end, which makes the J call doubtful. This CDR3 is built from 15 residues. Germline lookup yields CDR1 MNHEY and CDR2 SMNVEV (reference sequence). The CDR3 DNA is TGTGCCAGCCGACCCATAGCGGGCTCCTACAATGAGCAGTACTTC. Residues: CASRPIAGSYNEQYF.

The V gene is TRBV15, the J gene TRBJ2-1, with 7 bases identical to TRBD1. The J call may be faulty, since TRBJ2-5 better matches the DNA end. The germline gives CDR1 LNHNV, CDR2 YYDKDF (reference sequence). The CDR3 is 14 residues long. For the CDR3, the DNA is TGTGCCACCAGCGGGCGAGGGGGCTCAGAGACCCAGTACTTC. The encoded protein is CATSGRGGSETQYF.

This clonotype showed up many times. The chain carries TRBV27 and TRBJ2-3, with D perhaps matching TRBD2 (6 bases). CDR3 length: 15 amino acids. CDR1 MNHEY and CDR2 SMNVEV come from the germline V gene (reference sequence). Deletions cut 3 bases from V and 3 bases from J, with 13 bases between. CDR3 sequence reads: CASSFMVGGTDTQYF. CDR3 sequence (DNA): TGTGCCAGCAGTTTTATGGTTGGGGGGACAGATACGCAGTATTTT.

There are many counts of this clonotype. The V gene is TRBV6-4, the J gene TRBJ2-5; 8 bases are a match to TRBD2. The DNA end is more similar to TRBJ2-7, so the J call may be wrong. Germline V gives CDR1 MRHNA, CDR2 SNTAGT. This CDR3 region has 16 residues. Here the CDR3 DNA reads TGTGCCAGCAGTGACCAACCTAGCGGGTCGCTAGGCGAGCAGTACTTC. Translated: CASSDQPSGSLGEQYF.

Written as DNA, the CDR3 is TGCGCCAGCAGTGAGACTAGCGGGAGTGGAACAGATACGCAGTATTTT. This encodes CASSETSGSGTDTQYF. This chain links TRBV10-1 with TRBJ2-3; 11 bases are a match to TRBD2. With V trimmed by 2 bases and J by 3 bases, 4 bases remained unmatched. Germline V lookup: CDR1 WNHNN, CDR2 SYGVQD (reference sequence). CDR3 length equals 16 residues.

This clonotype was seen repeatedly, ten times or more. V and J are TRBV7-2 and TRBJ2-3, with D tentatively TRBD1 (7 bases). Deletions cut 5 bases from V and 4 bases from J, with 22 bases between. CDR3 length: 17 residues. Germline CDR1 SGHTA, CDR2 FQGNSA. This CDR3 is CASSGLGGGMRSDTQYF. Here the CDR3 DNA reads TGTGCCAGCAGCGGGTTAGGGGGCGGGATGCGATCAGATACGCAGTATTTT. Looking up the rest from reference TRBV7-2 and TRBJ2-3 gives the full variable domain: GAGVSQSPSNKVTEKGKDVELRCDPISGHTALYWYRQSLGQGLEFLIYFQGNSAPDKSGLPSDRFSAERTGGSVSTLTIQRTQQEDSAVYLCASSGLGGGMRSDTQYFGPGTRLTVL.

There are a few counts of this clonotype. The genes are TRBV24-1 and TRBJ2-1; D remains ambiguous. The J call is doubtful: the DNA matches TRBJ2-5 better. The length of the CDR3 is 15 residues. Germline CDR1 reads KGHDR; CDR2 reads SFDVKD. CDR3 in amino acids: CATSDLRQSQETQYF. CDR3 coding DNA: TGTGCCACCAGTGATTTGCGGCAGTCTCAAGAGACCCAGTACTTC.

J is TRBJ2-3 and V is TRBV6-1; 7 nucleotides match TRBD2. Per the germline V gene, CDR1 is MNHNS and CDR2 is SASEGT. V was pared by 6 bases and J by 11 bases, with 17 bases of the junction left unmatched. The length of the CDR3 is 15 residues. CDR3 sequence reads: CASRTGRGDKDMQYF. CDR3 bases: TGTGCCAGCAGGACGGGGAGGGGAGACAAAGACATGCAGTATTTT.